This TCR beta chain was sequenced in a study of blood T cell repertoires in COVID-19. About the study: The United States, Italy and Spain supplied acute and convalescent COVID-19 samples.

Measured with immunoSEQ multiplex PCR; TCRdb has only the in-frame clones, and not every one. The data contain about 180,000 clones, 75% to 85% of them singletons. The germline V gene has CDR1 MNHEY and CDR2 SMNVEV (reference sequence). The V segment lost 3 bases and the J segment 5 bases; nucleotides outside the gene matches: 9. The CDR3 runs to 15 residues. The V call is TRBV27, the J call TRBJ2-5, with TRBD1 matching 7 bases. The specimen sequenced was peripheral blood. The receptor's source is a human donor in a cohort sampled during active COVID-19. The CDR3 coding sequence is TGTGCCAGCAGTTTGGGTACAGGGGATCAGGAGACCCAGTACTTC. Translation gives CASSLGTGDQETQYF.